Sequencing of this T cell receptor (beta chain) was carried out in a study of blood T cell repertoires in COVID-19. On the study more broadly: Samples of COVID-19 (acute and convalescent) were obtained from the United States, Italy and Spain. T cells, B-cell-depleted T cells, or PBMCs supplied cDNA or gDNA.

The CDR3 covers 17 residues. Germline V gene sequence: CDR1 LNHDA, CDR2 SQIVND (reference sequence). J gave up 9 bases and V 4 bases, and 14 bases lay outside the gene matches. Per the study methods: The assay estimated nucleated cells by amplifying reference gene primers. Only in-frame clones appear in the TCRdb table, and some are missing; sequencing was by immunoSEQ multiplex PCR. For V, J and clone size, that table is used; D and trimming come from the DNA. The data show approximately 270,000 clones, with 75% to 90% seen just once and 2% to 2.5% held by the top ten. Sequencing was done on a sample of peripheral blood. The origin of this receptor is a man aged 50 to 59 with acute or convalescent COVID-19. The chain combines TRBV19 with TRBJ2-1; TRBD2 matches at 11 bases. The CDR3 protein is CASSRTSGSLIMGEQFF. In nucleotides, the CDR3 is TGTGCCAGTAGTAGGACTAGCGGGTCTTTAATTATGGGTGAGCAGTTCTTC.